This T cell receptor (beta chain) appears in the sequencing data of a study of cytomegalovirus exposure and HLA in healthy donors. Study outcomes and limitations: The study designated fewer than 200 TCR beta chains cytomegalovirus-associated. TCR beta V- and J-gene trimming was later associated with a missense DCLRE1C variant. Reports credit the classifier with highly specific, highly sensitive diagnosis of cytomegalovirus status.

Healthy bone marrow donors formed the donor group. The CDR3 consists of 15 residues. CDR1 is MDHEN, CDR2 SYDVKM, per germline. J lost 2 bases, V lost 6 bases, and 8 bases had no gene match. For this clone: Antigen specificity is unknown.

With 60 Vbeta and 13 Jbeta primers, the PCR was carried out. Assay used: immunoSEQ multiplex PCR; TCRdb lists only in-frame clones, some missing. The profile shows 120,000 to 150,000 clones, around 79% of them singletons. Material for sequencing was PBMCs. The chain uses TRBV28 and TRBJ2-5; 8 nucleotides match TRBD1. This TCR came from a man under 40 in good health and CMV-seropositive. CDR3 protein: CASRGLDRVQETQYF. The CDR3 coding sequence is TGTGCCAGCAGGGGACTGGACAGGGTGCAAGAGACCCAGTACTTC.